The clone carrying this T cell receptor beta chain has only one observation. The antigen is unknown. Germline assignment: CDR1 MNHNS and CDR2 SASEGT. The germline V and J ends were trimmed by 9 bases and 0 bases, with 12 bases remaining between them. The CDR3 consists of 15 residues. This record belongs to a study of OX40 agonist ivuxolimab in advanced cancers. Overall study context: Patients were dosed intravenously with ivuxolimab at 0.01 to 10 mg/kg every 2 weeks. Checkpoint inhibitors had been given previously to roughly 36% of patients.

General study results and limits: Expansion of clones was among the lowest in partial responders at 0.1-3.0 mg/kg. There was clonal expansion of CD4+ and CD8+ blood T cells by week 6 at 0.1 to 3.0 mg/kg.

Libraries were prepared by immunoSEQ multiplex PCR; TCRdb keeps only in-frame clonotypes and omits some of them. Among under 70,000 clones listed, more than 85% were seen once. The sequences come from CD4+ or CD8+ T cells sorted from blood, collected in a trial of the OX40 agonist ivuxolimab. J is TRBJ2-6 and V is TRBV6-1, with D possibly matching TRBD1 (6 bases). The receptor was isolated from an adult with an advanced solid tumor such as melanoma, head and neck, liver or kidney cancer. CDR3 DNA: TGTGCCAGTCGGACAGCGGCCTCTGGGGCCAACGTCCTGACTTTC. Translating it yields CASRTAASGANVLTF.